The 22 T cell receptor beta chains listed next were all sequenced from one sample in a study of blood T cell repertoires in COVID-19. Repertoires were generated with immunoSEQ multiplex PCR, while TCRdb's copy carries only in-frame clones and drops some. This sample has about 220,000 clones, with under 90% found just once. The sample comprised peripheral blood. These receptors came from a man younger than 45 with active or convalescent COVID-19.

This sequence joins TRBV18 and TRBJ1-2, with 7 bases that match TRBD1. J gave up 2 bases and V 3 bases, and 3 bases lay outside the gene matches. Looked up from germline, CDR1 is KGHSH and CDR2 is LQKENI. The CDR3 covers 14 residues. CDR3 sequence (DNA): TGTGCCAGCTCACCGGGGACAGTCAACTATGGCTACACCTTC. This codes for CASSPGTVNYGYTF.

The chain is built from TRBV18 and TRBJ1-6; possible D gene TRBD1, 5 bases. Trimming pared 1 base from V and 10 bases from J, leaving 14 bases between. This CDR3 contains 15 residues. Germline lookup yields CDR1 KGHSH and CDR2 LQKENI. CDR3 coding DNA: TGTGCCAGCTCACCACTGGCGCTTAAGGGGTCACCCCTCCACTTT. Translation: CASSPLALKGSPLHF.

The chain has TRBV12-3 or TRBV12-4 and TRBJ2-7, with 8 bases identical to TRBD2. The junction had 6 bases not matched to a gene; V was cut back by 5 bases and J by 6 bases. The CDR3 is 13 residues long. In DNA, the CDR3 is TGTGCCAGCAGTACCCGACTAGCGCCCGAGCAGTACTTC. Translation gives CASSTRLAPEQYF.

This CDR3 reads CASSPPRTATYEQYF. DNA for the CDR3: TGCGCCAGCAGCCCTCCCCGGACAGCCACCTACGAGCAGTACTTC. The chain combines TRBV4-1 with TRBJ2-7, with D possibly matching TRBD1 (6 bases). Trimming removed 4 bases at V and 2 bases at J, with 15 bases between. CDR3 length: 15 amino acids. Looked up from germline, CDR1 is MGHRA and CDR2 is YSYEKL.

This clone was seen a single time. The chain uses TRBV19 and TRBJ1-1; no definite D call. From germline, CDR1 is LNHDA and CDR2 SQIVND (reference sequence). This CDR3 region has 15 residues. With 8 bases removed from V and 2 bases from J, the gap between germline ends came to 18 bases. The CDR3 sequence: CASLAGFRGNTEAFF. CDR3 coding DNA: TGTGCCAGTCTTGCGGGCTTCCGGGGTAACACTGAAGCTTTCTTT.

The chain has TRBV30 and TRBJ2-4; 7 bases line up with TRBD2. The germline gives CDR1 GTSNPN, CDR2 SVGIG (reference sequence). There are 13 residues in the CDR3. V gave up 5 bases and J gave up 4 bases; unmatched junction bases: 5. The CDR3 region has the DNA TGTGCCTGGTCGGGGGGACTGAAAAACATTCAGTACTTC. Translating gives CAWSGGLKNIQYF.

This chain uses TRBV23-1 with TRBJ1-2; D uncertain. TRBV23-1 is treated as an ORF (open reading frame) with a function not yet certain. The CDR3 is 10 residues long. The V gene lost 7 bases and the J gene lost 5 bases, with 5 bases spanning the gap. Here the CDR3 reads CASTFYGYTF. The CDR3 DNA is TGCGCCAGCACGTTTTATGGCTACACCTTC.

This clone is a singleton in its sample. The CDR3 is CASTFDPRDRASANEKLFF. The CDR3, as DNA: TGTGCCAGCACTTTCGACCCCCGGGACAGGGCGTCGGCTAATGAAAAACTGTTTTTT. The chain employs TRBV28 and TRBJ1-4, with 9 positions matching TRBD1. The V gene end was trimmed by 7 bases and the J gene end by 3 bases; junction bases not matched to a gene: 18. CDR1 is MDHEN and CDR2 is SYDVKM in the germline V gene. The CDR3 length is 19 residues.

The genes are TRBV6-6 and TRBJ1-5, with D unresolved. Trimming removed 4 bases at V and 4 bases at J, with 8 bases between. The CDR3 contains 13 residues. The germline CDR1 and CDR2 sequences are MNHNY and SVGAGI (reference sequence). CDR3 amino acids: CASSLSGNQPQHF. The CDR3 DNA is TGTGCCAGCAGTTTATCAGGAAATCAGCCCCAGCATTTT.

This clone has more than one count but fewer than ten. The genes are TRBV4-1 and TRBJ2-2; D is possibly TRBD1 (5 bases). V was cut by 11 bases and J by 4 bases, with 14 bases left in between. The germline CDR1 and CDR2 sequences are MGHRA and YSYEKL. The length of the CDR3 is 13 residues. In DNA, the CDR3 is TGCGCCTCCAGGGAAGGGCTCACCGGGGAGCTGTTTTTT. Translation gives CASREGLTGELFF.

The chain combines TRBV18 with TRBJ2-7, with TRBD1 matching 8 bases. This CDR3 is 16 amino acids long. V lost 3 bases and J lost 5; bases outside the gene matches: 12. Looked up from germline, CDR1 is KGHSH and CDR2 is LQKENI. The CDR3 loop is CASSPTSGTGMNEQYF. The DNA for the CDR3 is TGTGCCAGCTCACCTACCTCCGGGACAGGCATGAACGAGCAGTACTTC.

The rearrangement uses TRBV6-1 and TRBJ2-3, with D possibly matching TRBD1 (5 bases). The germline V gene has CDR1 MNHNS and CDR2 SASEGT. Trimming removed 1 base from V and 11 bases from J, with 19 bases in between. The CDR3 covers 15 residues. CDR3 region: CASSEGGMTVLEQYF. The CDR3 nucleotides read TGTGCCAGCAGTGAAGGGGGAATGACAGTCTTAGAGCAGTATTTT.

The chain recombines TRBV12-3 or TRBV12-4 with TRBJ2-4, with 9 bases fitting TRBD1. The CDR3 has 13 residues. The junction had 4 bases not matched to a gene; V was cut back by 7 bases and J by 6 bases. CDR3 nucleotide sequence: TGTGCCAGCACTTGGGGACAGGGAAACATTCAGTACTTC. Protein product: CASTWGQGNIQYF.

V is TRBV5-4 and J is TRBJ1-2; 9 nucleotides agree with TRBD1. J lost 5 bases, V lost 4 bases, and 6 bases had no gene match. Germline CDR1 and CDR2: SGHNT and YYREEE (reference sequence). The CDR3 length is 14 residues. As DNA, the CDR3 is TGTGCCAGCAGCCGCGACGGGACAGGGTATGGCTACACCTTC. It is translated as CASSRDGTGYGYTF.

The chain combines TRBV5-4 with TRBJ2-1; 7 bases fit TRBD2. There are 15 residues in the CDR3. Germline CDR1 SGHNT, CDR2 YYREEE (reference sequence). V gave up 0 bases and J gave up 11 bases; unmatched junction bases: 11. CDR3: CASSLGGGSVVQQFF. The CDR3 nucleotides read TGTGCCAGCAGCTTGGGGGGAGGGTCCGTAGTACAGCAGTTCTTC.

The rearrangement uses TRBV12-2 and TRBJ1-2; the D call TRBD1 from the table was never checked on the DNA. TRBV12-2 is a pseudogene locus. The CDR3 is 14 amino acids. CDR3 coding DNA: TGTGCAAGTCGCCGCGACAGTATTAACTATGGCTACACCTTC. Its translation is CASRRDSINYGYTF.

The sample holds one count of this clone. The V call is TRBV2, the J call TRBJ2-2; TRBD2 agrees at 10 bases. This CDR3 is 15 amino acids long. Germline V lookup: CDR1 SNHLY, CDR2 FYNNEI. The ends lost 6 bases at V and 4 bases at J; junction bases unmatched: 5. In DNA, the CDR3 is TGTGCCAGCAGGGGCACTAGCGGGGCCACCGGGGAGCTGTTTTTT. As protein: CASRGTSGATGELFF.

The V and J genes are TRBV5-1 and TRBJ2-5; the D gene is possibly TRBD2 (6 bases). The CDR3 sequence is 13 residues long. The ends were cut back, 4 bases at V and 1 base at J, with 8 bases in the middle. The germline CDR1 and CDR2 sequences are SGHRS and YFSETQ. This CDR3 reads CASSKGLQETQYF. The CDR3 nucleotides are TGCGCCAGCAGCAAGGGACTCCAAGAGACCCAGTACTTC.

This clone was observed once. V gene TRBV24-1 combines with J gene TRBJ2-1, with D possibly being TRBD2 (7 bases). The CDR3 consists of 14 residues. Germline loops: CDR1 KGHDR, CDR2 SFDVKD. Trimming cost V 3 bases and J 8 bases, with 13 bases left between them. The CDR3 region is CATSDPGEGDEQFF. The CDR3 nucleotides are TGTGCCACCAGTGATCCAGGGGAGGGAGATGAGCAGTTCTTC.

V usage is TRBV27 and J usage is TRBJ1-6, with D maybe TRBD1 (5 bases). V was shortened by 3 bases and J by 5 bases, with 5 bases between the two germline ends. This CDR3 has 13 amino acids. From germline, CDR1 is MNHEY and CDR2 SMNVEV (reference sequence). CDR3 in DNA: TGTGCCAGCAGTTTGGACAATAATTCACCCCTCCACTTT. Its protein is CASSLDNNSPLHF.

The V gene is TRBV6-6, the J gene TRBJ2-2, with 11 bases aligning to TRBD2. Germline V gives CDR1 MNHNY, CDR2 SVGAGI (reference sequence). This CDR3 comprises 17 residues. The V gene end was trimmed by 5 bases and the J gene end by 4 bases; junction bases not matched to a gene: 9. CDR3: CASSPRTSGSSTGELFF. CDR3 DNA: TGTGCCAGCAGTCCACGGACTAGCGGGTCTTCCACCGGGGAGCTGTTTTTT.

V usage is TRBV4-3 and J usage is TRBJ1-3; no clear D gene. From germline, CDR1 is LGHNA and CDR2 YSLEER. V lost 4 bases, J lost 0 bases, and 13 bases lay in between. CDR3 length equals 16 residues. CDR3 nucleotide sequence: TGCGCCAGCAGCCCAGGAGGGCTGAGCTCTGGAAACACCATATATTTT. It is translated as CASSPGGLSSGNTIYF.